The rows below give T cell receptor beta chains drawn from one sample of a study of glioma-infiltrating T cells. Using its own MiXCR run on the multiplex PCR reads, TCRdb lists one record per CDR3 protein. The sample lists about 210,000 distinct CDR3 sequences, 32% occurring once. The sample taken for sequencing was glioma tissue, nonneoplastic brain tissue, or PBMCs (not recorded which). Source of these receptors: a human donor with low-grade glioma or glioblastoma, undergoing nonglioma brain surgery, or in good health (not recorded which). The CDR3 runs from the conserved cysteine through the conserved F or W. Fields, in order: D gene, J gene, clone size, V gene, CDR3 DNA, CDR3 protein. The D gene is left open where the match is weak. Clone size, where shown, is once, few, many, or a class for clones that have expanded.

- TRBJ1-5 - TRBV30 TGTGCCTGGAGTCGTGAGGGGCGTCAGCCCCAGCATTTT CAWSREGRQPQHF
- TRBJ2-2 many TRBV7-2 TGTGCCAGCAGCTTAGCGGAGCTGTTTTTT CASSLAELFF
- TRBJ1-5 many TRBV28 TGTGCCAGCAGCTCATACAGCTATAGCAATCAGCCCCAGCATTTT CASSSYSYSNQPQHF
- TRBJ2-5 - TRBV4-1 TGCGCCAGCAGCCAAATACCGGGACAAGAGACCCAGTACTTC CASSQIPGQETQYF
- TRBJ2-5 - TRBV29-1 TGCAGCGTTGAAGTGGGCGAGAACCAAGAGACCCAGTACTTC CSVEVGENQETQYF
- TRBJ2-7 few TRBV10-3 TGTGCCATCAGTGATGGTGCTACAGAGACCTACGAGCAGTACTTC CAISDGATETYEQYF
- TRBJ2-3 many TRBV6-6 TGTGCCAGCAGTTACAGGGATATGACAGATACGCAGTATTTT CASSYRDMTDTQYF
- TRBJ1-2 many TRBV4-1 TGCGCCAGCAGCCAAGACGGATACTATGGCTACACCTTC CASSQDGYYGYTF
- TRBJ2-5 many TRBV4-1 TGCGCCAGCAAGGTCAGACTCATGGCAGAGACCCAGTACTTC CASKVRLMAETQYF
TRBD2 TRBJ2-7 - TRBV11-1 TGTGCCAGCAGCTCTAGCGGGAGACCAGACGAGGAGTACTTC CASSSSGRPDEEYF
- TRBJ2-1 - TRBV19 TGTGCCAGTAGTATGTGGACAGCGGTGGGCGATGAGCAGTTCTTC CASSMWTAVGDEQFF
- TRBJ2-7 - TRBV11-2 TGTGCCAGCAGCTTGACGGCCGATTCAAAATACGAGCAGTACTTC CASSLTADSKYEQYF
TRBD2 TRBJ2-3 few TRBV4-2 TGTGCCAGCAGTTTCGGAGCGGGAGGCACAGATACGCAGTATTTT CASSFGAGGTDTQYF
- TRBJ1-1 many TRBV4-3 TGCGCCAGCAGCCAAGATCACCATCAGGGCTTGGGTGGTAGGAACACTGAAGCTTTCTTT CASSQDHHQGLGGRNTEAFF
- TRBJ1-2 - TRBV19 TGTGCCAGTAGTAGCACGCAGAATTATGGCTACACCTTC CASSSTQNYGYTF
TRBD1 TRBJ1-6 many TRBV7-9 TGTGCCAGCAGCTTAGGACAGGGGGATTCACCCCTCCACTTT CASSLGQGDSPLHF
- TRBJ2-7 few TRBV12-3/TRBV12-4 TGTGCCAGCAGTTTGTTCTTGAGGGGACCGAGCTCCTACGAGCAGTACTTC CASSLFLRGPSSYEQYF
TRBD2 TRBJ2-7 - TRBV5-4 TGTGCCAGCAGCTTACCGCCTAGCGGGAGACGAGAGCAGTACTTC CASSLPPSGRREQYF
- TRBJ1-5 many TRBV6-2/TRBV6-3 TGTGCCAGCAGTTCCCGACGGGGTTATAGCAATCAGCCCCAGCATTTT CASSSRRGYSNQPQHF
TRBD1 TRBJ2-1 many TRBV7-7 TGTGCCAGCAGCCCCGGGACAGGGGGGAGCTTCGATGAGCAGTTCTTC CASSPGTGGSFDEQFF
- TRBJ2-1 many TRBV20-1 TGCAGTGCCCCGGGGGACTGGCCGTACAATGAGCAGTTCTTC CSAPGDWPYNEQFF
TRBD1 TRBJ1-1 - TRBV19 TGTGCCAGTGACGACAGGGGAGACACTGAAGCTTTCTTT CASDDRGDTEAFF
- TRBJ2-1 - TRBV18 TGTGCCAGCTCAACCGCGAGCTCCTACAATGAGCAGTTCTTC CASSTASSYNEQFF
- TRBJ2-1 few TRBV27 TGTGCCAGCAGCTTCGCGTGGGCGGCCGCAACGGATGAGCAGTTCTTC CASSFAWAAATDEQFF
TRBD2 TRBJ2-5 many TRBV4-2 TGTGCCAGCAGCCAAGCTTTTCAGGGACTAGCGGATCAAGAGACCCAGTACTTC CASSQAFQGLADQETQYF
- TRBJ1-6 many TRBV15 TGTGCCACCAGCAGAGATATTGCTGGGGAGCCACCCCTCCACTTT CATSRDIAGEPPLHF
- TRBJ1-5 - TRBV30 TGTGCCTGGGGGGGTAGCTATAGCAATCAGCCCCAGCATTTT CAWGGSYSNQPQHF
- TRBJ2-5 many TRBV5-4 TGTGCCAGCAGCTTGCGAGGGGCAGAGACCCAGTACTTC CASSLRGAETQYF
TRBD2 TRBJ2-5 - TRBV27 TGTGCCAGCAGTCCAGCGGGAGGGGCCCAGTACTTC CASSPAGGAQYF
TRBD2 TRBJ2-1 many TRBV20-1 TGCAGTGCCGCTAGCGGTTACAATGAGCAGTTCTTC CSAASGYNEQFF
TRBD1 TRBJ1-2 many TRBV7-2 TGTGCCAGCAGCTTCCGGGACAGGGGGTCCTATGGCTACACCTTC CASSFRDRGSYGYTF
TRBD2 TRBJ2-1 - TRBV7-9 TGTGCCAGCAGCTTATCCCTAGCAACTAGCGGGAGGGCCCCCGCGTACAATGAGCAGTTCTTC CASSLSLATSGRAPAYNEQFF
- TRBJ2-5 few TRBV4-1 TGCGCCAGCAGCCAAGATAGTGGCGGGGCGGGCGAGGGGCAAGAGACCCAGTACTTC CASSQDSGGAGEGQETQYF
TRBD1 TRBJ2-5 - TRBV7-3 TGTGCCAGCACTCAGACAGGGGAAAGGGGAGAGACCCAGTACTTC CASTQTGERGETQYF
TRBD2 TRBJ2-7 - TRBV6-1 TGTGCCAGCAGTTGGACTAGCGGGAGTATCTACGAGCAGTACTTC CASSWTSGSIYEQYF
- TRBJ2-3 few TRBV10-3 TGTGCCATCAGGGCGGCTACTTCCTACGCGGATACGCAGTATTTT CAIRAATSYADTQYF
- TRBJ2-1 many TRBV6-1 TGTGCCAGCAGTCCGATAAAGGGGAATGAGCAGTTCTTC CASSPIKGNEQFF
- TRBJ2-3 - TRBV6-9 TGTGCCCTCAGTTACGGAACAGGAAGCACAGATACGCAGTATTTT CALSYGTGSTDTQYF
- TRBJ1-1 - TRBV4-1 TGCGCCAGCAGCCAAGATTGGGGGAGAGGAACTGAAGCTTTCTTT CASSQDWGRGTEAFF
- TRBJ1-3 many TRBV4-3 TGCGCCAGCAGCCAAGATAGGGCGGATGGAAACACCATATATTTT CASSQDRADGNTIYF
- TRBJ2-1 - TRBV20-1 TGCAGTGCGAGCCTCCGGGACACCCCATTAAATGAGCAGTTCTTC CSASLRDTPLNEQFF
TRBD2 TRBJ2-1 many TRBV20-1 TGCAGTGCTAGTTCGGGAGGGGGGGATGAGCAGTTCTTC CSASSGGGDEQFF
- TRBJ2-1 many TRBV18 TGTGCCAGCTCACCGTCGGCAGGTAATGAGCAGTTCTTC CASSPSAGNEQFF
TRBD1 TRBJ1-2 - TRBV29-1 TGCAGCGTCGGCAGAGGACAGGGCGGCTACACCTTC CSVGRGQGGYTF
- TRBJ1-1 - TRBV7-9 TGTGCCAGCGGCTTAGGTAACGGAAACACTGAAGCTTTCTTT CASGLGNGNTEAFF
- TRBJ1-2 many TRBV6-6 TGTGCCAGCAGTTACAGGGCCCCTAACTATGGCTACACCTTC CASSYRAPNYGYTF
- TRBJ2-7 many TRBV27 TGTGCCAGCAGTCCTCAACCCGAGACCCCATTAGTCTACGAGCAGTACTTC CASSPQPETPLVYEQYF
TRBD1 TRBJ1-1 - TRBV28 TGTGCCAGCAGTGAATGGGGACAGAAAAACACTAAAGCTTTCTTT CASSEWGQKNTKAFF
TRBD2 TRBJ2-4 - TRBV11-2 TGTGCCAGCAGCCACCATCGGACTAGCGAAAACATTCAGTACTTC CASSHHRTSENIQYF
TRBD1 TRBJ2-4 - TRBV5-1 TGCGCCAGCAGCTTGGAGGGGGCCTTAGCCAAAAACATTCAGTACTTC CASSLEGALAKNIQYF
- TRBJ1-3 many TRBV7-2 TGTGCCAGCAGCGTTAACGCCCCCTCTGGAAACACCATATATTTT CASSVNAPSGNTIYF
- TRBJ2-1 - TRBV6-2/TRBV6-3 TGTGTCAGCAGCGGGTCCTACGAGCAGTTCTTC CVSSGSYEQFF
- TRBJ2-3 many TRBV4-1 TGCGCCAGCAGCCAAGGGCGGTCAACTAGCACAGATACGCAGTATTTT CASSQGRSTSTDTQYF
- TRBJ2-3 many TRBV5-4 TGTGCCAGCAGCTCTAGAATGGACAGCTCCACAGATACGCAGTATTTT CASSSRMDSSTDTQYF
- TRBJ2-3 many TRBV5-1 TGCGCCAGCAGCTTGGAGGGAGCGAGCGCAGATACGCAGTATTTT CASSLEGASADTQYF
TRBD1 TRBJ1-2 few TRBV29-1 TGCAGCGTTGGACAGGGGGCCATCTATGGCTACACCTTC CSVGQGAIYGYTF
- TRBJ1-1 - TRBV7-9 TGTGACAGCAGCCCGGCTTTCGGGGCGAGCACTGAAGCTTTCTTT CDSSPAFGASTEAFF